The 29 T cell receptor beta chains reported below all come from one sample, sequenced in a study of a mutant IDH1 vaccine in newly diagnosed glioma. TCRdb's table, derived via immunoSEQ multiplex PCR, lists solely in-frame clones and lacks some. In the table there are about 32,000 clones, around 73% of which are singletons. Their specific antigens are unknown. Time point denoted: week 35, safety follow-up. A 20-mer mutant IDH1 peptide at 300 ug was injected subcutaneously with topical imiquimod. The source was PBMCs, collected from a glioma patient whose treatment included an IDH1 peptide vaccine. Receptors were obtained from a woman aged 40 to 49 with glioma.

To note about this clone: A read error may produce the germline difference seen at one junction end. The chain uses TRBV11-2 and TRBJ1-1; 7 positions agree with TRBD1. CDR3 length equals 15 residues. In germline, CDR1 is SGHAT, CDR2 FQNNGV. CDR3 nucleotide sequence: TGTGCCAGCAGCGCCCGGGACAGTAAGAACACTGCAGCTTTCTTT. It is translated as CASSARDSKNTAAFF.

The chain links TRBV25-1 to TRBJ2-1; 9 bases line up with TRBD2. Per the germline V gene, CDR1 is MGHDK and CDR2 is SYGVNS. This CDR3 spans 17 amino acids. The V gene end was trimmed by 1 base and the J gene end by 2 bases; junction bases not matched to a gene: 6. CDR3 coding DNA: TGTGCCAGCAGTGAATTATATGGCGGGGGGGCCTACAATGAGCAGTTCTTC. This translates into CASSELYGGGAYNEQFF.

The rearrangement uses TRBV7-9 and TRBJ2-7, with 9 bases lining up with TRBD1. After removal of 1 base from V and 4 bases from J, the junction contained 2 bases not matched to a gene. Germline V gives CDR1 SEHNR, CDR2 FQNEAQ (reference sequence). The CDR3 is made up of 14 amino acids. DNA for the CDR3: TGTGCCAGCAGCTTAGACAGGGGGCTGTACGAGCAGTACTTC. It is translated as CASSLDRGLYEQYF.

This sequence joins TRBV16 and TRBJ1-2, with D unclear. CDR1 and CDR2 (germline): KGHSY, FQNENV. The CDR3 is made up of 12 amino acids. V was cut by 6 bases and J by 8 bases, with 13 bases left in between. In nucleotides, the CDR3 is TGTGCCAGCAGTCAGACCCGGATGGGCTACACCTTC. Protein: CASSQTRMGYTF.

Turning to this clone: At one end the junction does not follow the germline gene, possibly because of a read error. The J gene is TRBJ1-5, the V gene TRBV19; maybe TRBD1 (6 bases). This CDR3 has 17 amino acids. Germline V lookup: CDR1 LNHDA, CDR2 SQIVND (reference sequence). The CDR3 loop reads CASSMEGHDVSDQPQHF. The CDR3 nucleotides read TGTGCCAGTAGTATGGAGGGACACGATGTTAGCGATCAGCCCCAGCATTTT. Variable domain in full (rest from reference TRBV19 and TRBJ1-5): DGGITQSPKYLFRKEGQNVTLSCEQNLNHDAMYWYRQDPGQGLRLIYYSQIVNDFQKGDIAEGYSVSREKKESFPLTVTSAQKNPTAFYLCASSMEGHDVSDQPQHFGDGTRLSIL.

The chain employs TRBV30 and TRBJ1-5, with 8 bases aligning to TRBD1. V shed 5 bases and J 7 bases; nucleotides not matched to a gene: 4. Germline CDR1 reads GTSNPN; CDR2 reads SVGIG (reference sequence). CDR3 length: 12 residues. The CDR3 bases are TGTGCCTGGGGTTCAGGGGGCCAGCCCCAGCATTTT. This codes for CAWGSGGQPQHF.

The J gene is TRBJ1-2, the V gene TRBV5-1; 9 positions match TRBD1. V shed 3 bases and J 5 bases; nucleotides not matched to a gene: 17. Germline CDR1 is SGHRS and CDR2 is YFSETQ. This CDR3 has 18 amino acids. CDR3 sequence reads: CASSSGGTGPMAAYGYTF. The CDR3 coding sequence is TGCGCCAGCAGCTCGGGAGGGACAGGGCCCATGGCCGCTTATGGCTACACCTTC.

This chain's CDR3 is CASSQRSYGYTF. The CDR3 DNA sequence: TGCGCCAGCAGCCAAAGGTCTTATGGCTACACCTTC. This chain uses TRBV5-1 with TRBJ1-2; D gene unclear. This CDR3 comprises 12 residues. Trimming pared 4 bases from V and 5 bases from J, leaving 9 bases between. Germline CDR1 is SGHRS and CDR2 is YFSETQ.

The CDR3 sequence: CASSMRSAPMNTEAFF. In nucleotides, the CDR3 is TGTGCCAGTAGTATGAGGTCCGCTCCCATGAACACTGAAGCTTTCTTT. The chain joins TRBV19 to TRBJ1-1, with D uncertain. Trimming removed 3 bases at V and 0 bases at J, with 14 bases between. Per the germline V gene, CDR1 is LNHDA and CDR2 is SQIVND (reference sequence). CDR3 length equals 16 residues.

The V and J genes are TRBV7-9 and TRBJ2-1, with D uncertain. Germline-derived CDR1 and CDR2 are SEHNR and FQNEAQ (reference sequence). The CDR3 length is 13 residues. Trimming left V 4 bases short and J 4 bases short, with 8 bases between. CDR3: CASSSSLYNEQFF. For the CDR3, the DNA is TGTGCCAGCAGCTCTAGTTTGTACAATGAGCAGTTCTTC.

CDR3 coding DNA: TGTGCCTGGAGTGCCCACAGTGGAGGCTACACCTTC. Amino acid sequence: CAWSAHSGGYTF. This chain links TRBV30 with TRBJ1-2, with D uncertain. V gave up 1 base and J gave up 8 bases, with 11 bases separating them. The germline V gene has CDR1 GTSNPN and CDR2 SVGIG (reference sequence). The CDR3 consists of 12 residues. Variable domain in full (rest from reference TRBV30 and TRBJ1-2): SQTIHQWPATLVQPVGSPLSLECTVEGTSNPNLYWYRQAAGRGLQLLFYSVGIGQISSEVPQNLSASRPQDRQFILSSKKLLLSDSGFYLCAWSAHSGGYTFGSGTRLTVV.

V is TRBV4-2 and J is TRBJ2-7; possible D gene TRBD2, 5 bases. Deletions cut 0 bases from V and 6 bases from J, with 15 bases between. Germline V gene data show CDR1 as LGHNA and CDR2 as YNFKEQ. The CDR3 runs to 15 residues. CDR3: CASSQDRRLAGEQYF. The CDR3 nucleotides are TGTGCCAGCAGCCAAGATAGACGGCTAGCCGGCGAGCAGTACTTC.

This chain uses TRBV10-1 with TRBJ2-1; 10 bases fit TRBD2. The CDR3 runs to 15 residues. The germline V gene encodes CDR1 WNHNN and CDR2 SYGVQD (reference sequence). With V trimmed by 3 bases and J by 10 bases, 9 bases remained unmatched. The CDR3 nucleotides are TGCGCCAGCAGTGACCCAGCGGGGGGGCCCTGGGAGCAGTTCTTC. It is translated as CASSDPAGGPWEQFF.

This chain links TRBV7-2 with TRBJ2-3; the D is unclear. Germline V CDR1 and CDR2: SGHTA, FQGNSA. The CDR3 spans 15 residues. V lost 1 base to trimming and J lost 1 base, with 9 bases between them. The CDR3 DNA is TGTGCCAGCAGCTTAGTTGGTAGTGGCACAGATACGCAGTATTTT. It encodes CASSLVGSGTDTQYF.

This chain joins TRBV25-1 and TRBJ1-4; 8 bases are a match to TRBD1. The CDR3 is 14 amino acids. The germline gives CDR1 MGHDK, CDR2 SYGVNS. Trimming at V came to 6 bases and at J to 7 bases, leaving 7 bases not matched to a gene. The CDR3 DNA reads TGTGCCAGCAGCCTCAGGGGGCAAGTTGAAAAACTGTTTTTT. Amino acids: CASSLRGQVEKLFF.

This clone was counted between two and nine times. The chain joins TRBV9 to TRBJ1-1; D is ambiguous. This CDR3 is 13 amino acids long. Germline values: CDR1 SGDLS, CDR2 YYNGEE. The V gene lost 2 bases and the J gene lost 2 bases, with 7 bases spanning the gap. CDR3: CASSVKDNTEAFF. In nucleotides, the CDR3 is TGTGCCAGCAGCGTCAAAGATAACACTGAAGCTTTCTTT.

The DNA for the CDR3 is TGCGCCAGCAGTGAGTCGGATAGGTGGGGCCGCACAGATACGCAGTATTTT. Its translation is CASSESDRWGRTDTQYF. The rearrangement joins TRBV10-1 to TRBJ2-3; tentative D call: TRBD1 (5 bases). Trimming removed 0 bases from V and 1 base from J, with 14 bases in between. Germline CDR1 and CDR2: WNHNN and SYGVQD (reference sequence). The CDR3 totals 17 residues.

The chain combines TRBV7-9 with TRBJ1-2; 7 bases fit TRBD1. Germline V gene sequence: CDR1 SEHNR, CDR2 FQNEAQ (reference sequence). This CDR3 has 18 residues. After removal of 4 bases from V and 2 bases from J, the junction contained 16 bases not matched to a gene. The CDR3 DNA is TGTGCCAGCAGCTGGGGGAGGGGGCCATATCCGCCAAACTATGGCTACACCTTC. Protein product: CASSWGRGPYPPNYGYTF.

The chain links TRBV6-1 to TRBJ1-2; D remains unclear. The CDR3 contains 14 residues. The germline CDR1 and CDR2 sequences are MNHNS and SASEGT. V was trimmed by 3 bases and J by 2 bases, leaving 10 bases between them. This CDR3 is CASSEGSQNYGYTF. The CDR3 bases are TGTGCCAGCAGTGAGGGAAGCCAAAACTATGGCTACACCTTC.

CDR3 DNA sequence: TGTGCCAGCAGTGAAGCTTGGGACAGGGGTTCAGATACGCAGTATTTT. It codes for CASSEAWDRGSDTQYF. The V gene is TRBV6-1, the J gene TRBJ2-3; 10 bases fit TRBD1. The CDR3 is made up of 16 amino acids. V lost 0 bases to trimming and J lost 4 bases; unmatched junction nucleotides: 4. CDR1 and CDR2 (germline): MNHNS, SASEGT.

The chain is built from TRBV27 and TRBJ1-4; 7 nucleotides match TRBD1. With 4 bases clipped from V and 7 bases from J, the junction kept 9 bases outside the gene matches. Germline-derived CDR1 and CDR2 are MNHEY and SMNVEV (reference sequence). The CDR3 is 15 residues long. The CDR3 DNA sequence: TGTGCCAGCAGTTACCGGACAGGCCTTAGTGAAAAACTGTTTTTT. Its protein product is CASSYRTGLSEKLFF.

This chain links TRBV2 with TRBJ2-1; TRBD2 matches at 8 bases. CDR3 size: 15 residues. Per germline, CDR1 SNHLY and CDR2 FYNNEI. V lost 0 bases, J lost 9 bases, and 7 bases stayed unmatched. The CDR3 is CASSEAPGGYGEQFF. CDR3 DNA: TGTGCCAGCAGTGAAGCGCCGGGGGGGTACGGTGAGCAGTTCTTC.

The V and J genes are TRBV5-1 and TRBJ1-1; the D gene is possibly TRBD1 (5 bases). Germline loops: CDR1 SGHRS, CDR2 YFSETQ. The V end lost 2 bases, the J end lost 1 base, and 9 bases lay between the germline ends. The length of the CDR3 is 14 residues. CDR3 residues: CASSFDGQNTEAFF. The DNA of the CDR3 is TGCGCCAGCAGCTTTGACGGACAGAACACTGAAGCTTTCTTT.

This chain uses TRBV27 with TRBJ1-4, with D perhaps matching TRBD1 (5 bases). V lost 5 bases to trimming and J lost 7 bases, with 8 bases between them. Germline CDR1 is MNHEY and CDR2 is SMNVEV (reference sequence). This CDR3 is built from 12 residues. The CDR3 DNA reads TGTGCCAGCAGTCAGGGAGGTGAAAAACTGTTTTTT. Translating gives CASSQGGEKLFF. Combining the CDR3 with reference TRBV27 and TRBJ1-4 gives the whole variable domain EAQVTQNPRYLITVTGKKLTVTCSQNMNHEYMSWYRQDPGLGLRQIYYSMNVEVTDKGDVPEGYKVSRKEKRNFPLILESPSPNQTSLYFCASSQGGEKLFFGSGTQLSVL.

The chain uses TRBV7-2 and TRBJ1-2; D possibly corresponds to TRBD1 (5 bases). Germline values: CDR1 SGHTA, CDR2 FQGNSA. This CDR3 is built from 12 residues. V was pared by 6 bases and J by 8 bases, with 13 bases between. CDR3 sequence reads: CASRRGTTGYTF. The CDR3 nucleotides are TGTGCCAGCAGACGGGGGACCACAGGCTACACCTTC.

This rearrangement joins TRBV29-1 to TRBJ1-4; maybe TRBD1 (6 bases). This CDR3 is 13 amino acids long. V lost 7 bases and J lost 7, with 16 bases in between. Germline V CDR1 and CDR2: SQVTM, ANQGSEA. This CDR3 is CSAGRGAGEKLFF. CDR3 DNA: TGCAGCGCCGGGCGGGGGGCGGGTGAAAAACTGTTTTTT.

The DNA for the CDR3 is TGTGCCAGCAGCTTAGGGACAGGGATCTTAACGAGTGAGCAGTTCTTC. Amino acid sequence: CASSLGTGILTSEQFF. V gene TRBV11-2 combines with J gene TRBJ2-1, with TRBD1 matching 8 bases. The CDR3 totals 16 residues. Per the germline V gene, CDR1 is SGHAT and CDR2 is FQNNGV. V shed 1 base, J shed 9 bases, and the junction held 11 bases outside the gene matches.

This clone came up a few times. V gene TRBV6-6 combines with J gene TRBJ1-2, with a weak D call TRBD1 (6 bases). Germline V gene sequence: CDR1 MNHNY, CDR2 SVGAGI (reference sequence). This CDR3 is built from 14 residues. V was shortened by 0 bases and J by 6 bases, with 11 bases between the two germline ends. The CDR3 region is CASSYSTGSHGYTF. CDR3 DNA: TGTGCCAGCAGTTACTCCACAGGGAGCCATGGCTACACCTTC.

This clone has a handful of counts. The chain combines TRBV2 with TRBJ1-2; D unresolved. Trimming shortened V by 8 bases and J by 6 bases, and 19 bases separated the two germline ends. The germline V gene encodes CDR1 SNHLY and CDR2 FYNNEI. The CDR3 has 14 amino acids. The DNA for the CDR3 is TGTGCCAGCGTTTCCGGGCCGAGGGAGGATGGCTACACCTTC. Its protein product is CASVSGPREDGYTF. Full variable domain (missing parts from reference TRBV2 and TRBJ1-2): EPEVTQTPSHQVTQMGQEVILRCVPISNHLYFYWYRQILGQKVEFLVSFYNNEISEKSEIFDDQFSVERPDGSNFTLKIRSTKLEDSAMYFCASVSGPREDGYTFGSGTRLTVV.